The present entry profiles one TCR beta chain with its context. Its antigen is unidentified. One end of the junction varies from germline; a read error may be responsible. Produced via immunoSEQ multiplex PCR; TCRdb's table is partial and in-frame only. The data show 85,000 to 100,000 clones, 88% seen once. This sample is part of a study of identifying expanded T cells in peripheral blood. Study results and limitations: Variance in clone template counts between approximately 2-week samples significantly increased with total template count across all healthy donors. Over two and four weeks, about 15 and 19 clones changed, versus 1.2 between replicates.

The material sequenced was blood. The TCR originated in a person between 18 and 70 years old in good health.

The CDR3 bases are TGTGCCTGCAGTCGCACAGGGGACTATGGCTACACCTTC. This codes for CACSRTGDYGYTF. The chain recombines TRBV6-5 with TRBJ1-2; 7 bases are a match to TRBD1. CDR1 and CDR2 (germline): MNHEY, SVGAGI. The CDR3 is 13 residues long.